This record looks at one T cell receptor beta chain sequence and its context. Its specificity is not known. This sample is part of a study of cytomegalovirus exposure and HLA in healthy donors. The CDR3 contains 15 residues. Germline V gene data show CDR1 as LNHDA and CDR2 as SQIVND (reference sequence). The V gene end was trimmed by 0 bases and the J gene end by 7 bases; junction bases not matched to a gene: 4. Study observations and caveats: A few of the chains that were CMV-associated were confirmed in vitro to be specific for CMV antigens.

The repertoire was sequenced with immunoSEQ multiplex PCR; TCRdb's copy has only in-frame clones and lacks some. The sample holds about 97,000 clones, about 95% seen once. The sample taken for sequencing was PBMCs. The sequence came from a woman between 18 and 29 years old in good health and CMV-seronegative. This chain joins TRBV19 and TRBJ1-5; 9 bases map to TRBD1. CDR3 DNA sequence: TGTGCCAGTAGTATAGAAGGGGACAGGGTACAGCCCCAGCATTTT. Protein product: CASSIEGDRVQPQHF. Full variable domain (rest looked up from reference TRBV19 and TRBJ1-5): DGGITQSPKYLFRKEGQNVTLSCEQNLNHDAMYWYRQDPGQGLRLIYYSQIVNDFQKGDIAEGYSVSREKKESFPLTVTSAQKNPTAFYLCASSIEGDRVQPQHFGDGTRLSIL.